The sequence of this T cell receptor (beta chain) was determined in a study of shared clonotypes between healthy human individuals. A single count supports this clone. Its target is unknown. Other DNA sequences in this sample translate to the same CDR3. Nashville, Tennessee was home to all donors, each a Caucasian adult. With 3 bases clipped from V and 3 bases from J, the junction kept 1 base outside the gene matches. Germline V gene lookup returns CDR1 KGHSH and CDR2 LQKENI. This CDR3 spans 14 amino acids. Original data processing: Filtering differed for immunoSEQ, which gave only junction sequences without quality scores. The data were produced by immunoSEQ multiplex PCR, yet TCRdb's version contains in-frame clones alone and is incomplete. D and trimming come from the DNA, and the V and J calls and clone size come from that table. The sample records 2 million to 3 million clones, 80% to 95% being singletons.

General study points: Even with large depth, rarefaction showed that sorted-subset sequencing was incomplete.

V gene TRBV18 combines with J gene TRBJ1-5; TRBD1 matches 8 bases. This clonotype was sampled from a man aged 18 to 29 in good health. Some clones in this sample may be carry-over from other donors' samples. Sequencing input: naive CD4+ T cells from PBMCs. Subset here: CD45RA+ positively selected. CDR3: CASSPTGVNQPQHF. CDR3 in DNA: TGTGCCAGCTCACCGACAGGGGTCAATCAGCCCCAGCATTTT.